The clone carrying this T cell receptor beta chain was observed once. This entry is derived from a study of blood T cell repertoires in COVID-19. As for the study in general: Sites across the United States, Italy and Spain contributed samples from acute and convalescent COVID-19.

Original methodology: From reference gene primer amplification, estimates of nucleated cell counts were derived. Method: immunoSEQ multiplex PCR; TCRdb's copy keeps in-frame clones and lacks some. Clonal size and the V and J genes are those of that table, whereas D and trimming came from the DNA. The sample contains about 15,000 clones, over 80% of which appear only once. Sequencing used peripheral blood. The clonotype comes from a human donor in a cohort sampled during active COVID-19.

This CDR3 reads CATSQTAGDIQYF. As DNA, the CDR3 is TGTGCCACCAGTCAGACAGCGGGGGACATTCAGTACTTC. The V gene is TRBV24-1, the J gene TRBJ2-4; 8 nucleotides align to TRBD2. The CDR3 has 13 amino acids. V lost 6 bases, J lost 8 bases, and 5 bases stayed unmatched. Germline loops: CDR1 KGHDR, CDR2 SFDVKD.